A selection of T cell receptor beta chains follows, all from one sample in a study of blood T cell repertoires in COVID-19. Assay: immunoSEQ multiplex PCR; the TCRdb copy retains only in-frame clones and omits some. The sample contains 350,000 to 500,000 clones, roughly 90% of which appear only once. Sequencing input: PBMCs or T cells enriched from blood (not recorded which). These receptor sequences come from a woman younger than 30 who had been exposed to COVID-19. CDR3s include the opening cysteine and the closing phenylalanine or tryptophan. The D gene is left open where the match is weak. Clone size is stated in some rows and not others, as once, few, many or a class when expanded.

d_call	clone_size	v_call	j_call	cdr3_aa	cdr3_nt
-	-	TRBV9	TRBJ2-7	CASSPSGTYEQYF	TGTGCCAGCAGCCCCTCCGGGACCTACGAGCAGTACTTC
-	-	TRBV18	TRBJ2-5	CASSQARGQGETQYF	TGTGCCAGCTCACAAGCCAGGGGACAAGGGGAGACCCAGTACTTC
-	-	TRBV29-1	TRBJ1-2	CSTPDSSNYGYTF	TGCAGCACCCCGGACAGCTCTAACTATGGCTACACCTTC
-	-	TRBV12-3/TRBV12-4	TRBJ1-2	CASRVQDLAGYTF	TGTGCCAGCAGGGTACAGGATTTGGCCGGCTACACCTTC
-	-	TRBV2	TRBJ1-5	CASSAGGAGNQPQHF	TGTGCCAGCAGCGCCGGCGGGGCAGGCAATCAGCCCCAGCATTTT
-	-	TRBV18	TRBJ2-3	CASSPQGGIADTQYF	TGTGCCAGCTCACCACAGGGCGGGATAGCAGATACGCAGTATTTT
-	-	TRBV3-1/TRBV3-2	TRBJ2-5	CASSRAETQYF	TGTGCCAGCAGCCGGGCAGAGACCCAGTACTTC
TRBD1	-	TRBV13	TRBJ1-1	CASSLVGQRLEAFF	TGTGCCAGCAGCTTAGTGGGACAGAGGCTTGAAGCTTTCTTT
-	-	TRBV28	TRBJ2-1	CASRRPIGDEQFF	TGTGCCAGCAGGCGACCCATAGGGGATGAGCAGTTCTTC
TRBD2	-	TRBV5-1	TRBJ2-3	CASRVGGGTDTQYF	TGCGCCAGCAGGGTTGGGGGGGGCACAGATACGCAGTATTTT
-	-	TRBV5-4	TRBJ1-2	CASSLVRSGYTF	TGTGCCAGCAGCTTGGTCCGGTCTGGCTACACCTTC
-	once	TRBV6-5	TRBJ1-3	CASRDRSSGNTIYF	TGTGCCAGCAGGGACAGATCCTCTGGAAACACCATATATTTT
TRBD2	-	TRBV5-6	TRBJ2-5	CASSWTSGGQETQYF	TGTGCCAGCAGCTGGACTAGCGGGGGGCAAGAGACCCAGTACTTC
-	-	TRBV9	TRBJ1-5	CASSVRVYQPQHF	TGTGCCAGCAGCGTACGGGTATATCAGCCCCAGCATTTT